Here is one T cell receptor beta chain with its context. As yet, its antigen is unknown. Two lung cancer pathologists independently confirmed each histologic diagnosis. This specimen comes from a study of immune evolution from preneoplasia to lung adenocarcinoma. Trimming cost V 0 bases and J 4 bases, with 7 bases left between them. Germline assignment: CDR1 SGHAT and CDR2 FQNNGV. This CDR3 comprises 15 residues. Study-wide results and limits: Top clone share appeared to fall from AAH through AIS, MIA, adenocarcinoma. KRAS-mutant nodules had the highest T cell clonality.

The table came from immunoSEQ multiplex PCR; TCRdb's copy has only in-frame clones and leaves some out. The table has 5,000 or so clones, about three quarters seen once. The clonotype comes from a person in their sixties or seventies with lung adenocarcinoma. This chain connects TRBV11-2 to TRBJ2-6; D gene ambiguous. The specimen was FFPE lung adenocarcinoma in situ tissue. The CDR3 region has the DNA TGTGCCAGCAGCTTAGAGGGTTCCGGGGCCAACGTCCTGACTTTC. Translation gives CASSLEGSGANVLTF.